This T cell receptor beta chain was captured by sequencing in a study of PD-1 blockade in mismatch repair-deficient tumors. Study-level background: All were previously treated, progressing patients with some twelve mismatch repair-deficient cancer types. Notes on the study in general: Tumor-resident clones, often absent from pretreatment blood, expanded after pembrolizumab and then contracted.

Trimming took 6 bases from V and 0 from J, leaving 12 bases between them. This CDR3 region has 15 residues. Germline-derived CDR1 and CDR2 are MNHEY and SVGAGI. Produced via immunoSEQ multiplex PCR; TCRdb's table is partial and in-frame only. The sample includes 100,000 to 150,000 clones, approximately 90% of them seen just once. As for this clone: Its antigen is undetermined.

This chain joins TRBV6-5 and TRBJ2-1, with D possibly being TRBD2 (6 bases). Sequences were derived from peripheral blood, sampled 44 weeks after starting pembrolizumab. The TCR originated in an adult with mismatch repair-deficient cancer. CDR3 amino acids: CASRGGLFSYNEQFF. Here the CDR3 DNA reads TGTGCCAGCAGGGGGGGACTGTTCTCCTACAATGAGCAGTTCTTC.